A single sample is the source of the 25 T cell receptor beta chains below, sequenced in a study of blood T cells in healthy people across ages (dated by TCRdb to the mid-2010s). Receptors were amplified or captured by 5' RACE. Sequencing used an Illumina HiSeq 2500. A second PCR of roughly 6 to 12 cycles was performed with a sample-barcoded 5' primer and a J-beta primer mix. TCRdb reprocessing: public reads trimmed at Q25 with fastp, clones called with MiXCR, in-frame beta chains kept. Each CDR3 protein gets just one entry, which takes the most common genes and DNA from the rows behind it. The sample table lists roughly 800,000 distinct CDR3 sequences, 55% to 70% of them with a count of one. In total, the top ten clones hold 22% of the sample. The sample was blood. The receptors come from a man aged 30-40 years in good health.

The genes are TRBV19 and TRBJ1-1; D may be TRBD1 (5 bases). CDR1 and CDR2 (germline): LNHDA, SQIVND (reference sequence). The V gene lost 10 bases and the J gene lost 4 bases, with 10 bases spanning the gap. This CDR3 is 11 amino acids long. The CDR3 spells CANRQGTEAFF. The DNA for the CDR3 is TGTGCCAATAGGCAGGGCACTGAAGCTTTCTTT.

The chain carries TRBV20-1 and TRBJ2-7; no firm D call. Germline CDR1 is DFQATT and CDR2 is SNEGSKA (reference sequence). Trimming stripped 6 bases from V and 0 bases from J, with 15 bases between. The CDR3 extends over 14 amino acids. Here the CDR3 DNA reads TGCAGTGCCAGTCTAGGCGGTAGCTCCTACGAGCAGTACTTC. This gives the protein CSASLGGSSYEQYF.

The chain joins TRBV25-1 to TRBJ2-7; tentative D call: TRBD2 (6 bases). CDR1 and CDR2 (germline): MGHDK, SYGVNS. V lost 7 bases and J lost 0, with 10 bases in between. The CDR3 length is 13 residues. The DNA for the CDR3 is TGTGCCAGCAAAGGGAGGAGCTCCTACGAGCAGTACTTC. Protein sequence: CASKGRSSYEQYF.

This clonotype has only a few counts. V usage is TRBV20-1 and J usage is TRBJ2-7; either TRBD1 or TRBD2 may supply D (5 bases each). V was shortened by 5 bases and J by 2 bases, with 13 bases between the two germline ends. Germline CDR1 is DFQATT and CDR2 is SNEGSKA (reference sequence). This CDR3 spans 13 amino acids. The CDR3 protein is CSAERDGTYEQYF. The CDR3 bases are TGCAGTGCTGAACGGGACGGGACCTACGAGCAGTACTTC.

The chain has TRBV12-3 or TRBV12-4 and TRBJ2-7; D unclear. The CDR3 is 11 residues long. Trimming cost V 6 bases and J 6 bases, with 9 bases left between them. The CDR3 protein is CASSGYREQYF. The CDR3 DNA reads TGTGCCAGCAGCGGGTATCGCGAGCAGTACTTC.

A remark on this clonotype: A single base separates this from a much larger clone, so it may be a read error. This chain connects TRBV6-6 to TRBJ2-6; possibly TRBD2 for D (6 bases). The CDR3 is 14 residues long. Trimming pared 5 bases from V and 3 bases from J, leaving 8 bases between. The V gene's germline CDR1 is MNHNY and CDR2 SVGAGI (reference sequence). CDR3 DNA sequence: TGTGCCAGCAGTCGGGACTTTGGGGCCAACGTCCTGACTTTC. It specifies CASSRDFGANVLTF.

This chain joins TRBV21-1 and TRBJ2-1. TRBV21-1 is an annotated pseudogene. The CDR3 covers 16 residues. CDR3 coding DNA: TGTGCCAGCAGCAAAGAGCCGCAACCCTCCTACAATGAGCAGTTCTTC. Translating it yields CASSKEPQPSYNEQFF.

The V and J genes are TRBV6-2 or TRBV6-3 and TRBJ2-7; D uncertain. From germline, CDR1 is MNHEY and CDR2 SVGEGT. The CDR3 runs to 12 residues. V was clipped by 2 bases and J by 8 bases, with 10 bases between them. Here the CDR3 reads CASSYGLRKQYF. The CDR3 DNA is TGTGCCAGCAGTTACGGGCTACGAAAGCAGTACTTC.

The gene calls are TRBV6-2 or TRBV6-3 and TRBJ2-3; 7 nucleotides line up with TRBD2. The CDR3 is 15 residues long. Trimming cost V 6 bases and J 0 bases; bases outside gene matches: 6. Germline V gene data show CDR1 as MNHEY and CDR2 as SVGEGT. Here the CDR3 DNA reads TGTGCCAGCAGGCTTCTAGCGGCTAGCACAGATACGCAGTATTTT. Translated: CASRLLAASTDTQYF.

The V call is TRBV13, the J call TRBJ1-1; 7 bases fit TRBD1. CDR3 size: 15 residues. Germline CDR1 and CDR2: PRHDT and FYEKMQ (reference sequence). Unmatched junction bases numbered 9, after V lost 5 bases and J lost 3 bases. In DNA form, the CDR3 reads TGTGCCAGCAGCCCCGTAGACAGGGTTGACACTGAAGCTTTCTTT. Translated: CASSPVDRVDTEAFF.

CDR3 sequence (DNA): TGCAGTGCTAGGAGACCGGGACAGGGGGCTCAGCCCCAGCATTTT. Translation: CSARRPGQGAQPQHF. V and J are TRBV20-1 and TRBJ1-5, with TRBD1 identical over 12 bases. Germline trimming cut 3 bases from V and 6 bases from J; bases unmatched to any gene: 6. CDR1 and CDR2 from the germline V gene are DFQATT and SNEGSKA (reference sequence). CDR3 size: 15 residues.

The V gene is TRBV7-3, the J gene TRBJ1-1; a weak D match, TRBD1 (5 bases). The germline gives CDR1 SGHTA, CDR2 FQGTGA. V was trimmed by 1 base and J by 5 bases, leaving 8 bases between them. This CDR3 region has 13 residues. The CDR3 bases are TGTGCCAGCAGCTTAAGTGAGGGGACTGAAGCTTTCTTT. Its protein product is CASSLSEGTEAFF. Filled out from reference TRBV7-3 and TRBJ1-1, the complete variable domain reads GAGVSQTPSNKVTEKGKYVELRCDPISGHTALYWYRQSLGQGPEFLIYFQGTGAADDSGLPNDRFFAVRPEGSVSTLKIQRTERGDSAVYLCASSLSEGTEAFFGQGTRLTVV.

V is TRBV20-1 and J is TRBJ2-7, with TRBD2 as a possible D gene (5 bases). V dropped 7 bases and J dropped 3 bases, with 19 bases sitting between them. CDR1 DFQATT and CDR2 SNEGSKA come from the germline V gene (reference sequence). The CDR3 is made up of 14 amino acids. CDR3 bases: TGCAGTGGTATTCGGGAAGGCGTACACTACGAGCAGTACTTC. Translated: CSGIREGVHYEQYF.

The chain recombines TRBV5-1 with TRBJ2-7; a possible D gene is TRBD2 (6 bases). Germline V lookup: CDR1 SGHRS, CDR2 YFSETQ. This CDR3 contains 12 residues. The ends were cut back, 5 bases at V and 7 bases at J, with 13 bases in the middle. The chain's CDR3 is CASSTSYNEQYF. The CDR3 DNA follows: TGCGCCAGCAGTACTAGCTACAATGAGCAGTACTTC.

This clonotype was detected only a few times. The chain couples TRBV4-1 to TRBJ2-4; 7 bases match TRBD1. The CDR3 has 16 amino acids. V shed 1 base, J shed 3 bases, and the junction held 6 bases outside the gene matches. CDR1 and CDR2 (germline): MGHRA, YSYEKL. The CDR3 spells CASSQGRGRDKNIQYF. The DNA for the CDR3 is TGCGCCAGCAGCCAAGGAAGGGGGCGAGACAAAAACATTCAGTACTTC.

This clonotype came up many times. V and J are TRBV4-2 and TRBJ2-3; the D gene is possibly TRBD1 (6 bases). The CDR3 consists of 13 residues. V was cut by 1 base and J by 5 bases, with 7 bases left in between. The V gene's germline CDR1 is LGHNA and CDR2 YNFKEQ. The DNA for the CDR3 is TGTGCCAGCAGCCAAGGACAGGTAGATACGCAGTATTTT. Its translation is CASSQGQVDTQYF.

The chain couples TRBV6-2 or TRBV6-3 to TRBJ1-2; D is undetermined. The CDR3 loop spans 13 amino acids. V was cut by 4 bases and J by 3 bases, with 9 bases left in between. Germline CDR1 MNHEY, CDR2 SVGEGT. The CDR3 loop is CASSSLHDYGYTF. As DNA, the CDR3 is TGTGCCAGCAGTTCCCTTCATGACTATGGCTACACCTTC.

The gene calls are TRBV25-1 and TRBJ2-1; a weak D match, TRBD1 (5 bases). The ends were cut back, 4 bases at V and 13 bases at J, with 14 bases in the middle. CDR3 length: 12 residues. The germline V gene encodes CDR1 MGHDK and CDR2 SYGVNS. The CDR3 is CASSATSRGQFF. DNA of the CDR3: TGTGCCAGCAGTGCAACCTCAAGGGGACAGTTCTTC.

The J gene is TRBJ2-7, the V gene TRBV7-2, with 8 bases fitting TRBD2. After removal of 5 bases from V and 5 bases from J, the junction contained 8 bases not matched to a gene. Germline assignment: CDR1 SGHTA and CDR2 FQGNSA. There are 14 residues in the CDR3. CDR3 sequence reads: CASSITSGWDEQYF. Here the CDR3 DNA reads TGTGCCAGCAGCATAACTAGCGGTTGGGACGAGCAGTACTTC. Combining the CDR3 with reference TRBV7-2 and TRBJ2-7 gives the whole variable domain GAGVSQSPSNKVTEKGKDVELRCDPISGHTALYWYRQSLGQGLEFLIYFQGNSAPDKSGLPSDRFSAERTGGSVSTLTIQRTQQEDSAVYLCASSITSGWDEQYFGPGTRLTVT.

Only a few counts were recorded for this clonotype. This chain uses TRBV12-3 or TRBV12-4 with TRBJ2-5, with a weak D call TRBD2 (5 bases). This CDR3 has 14 residues. Trimming removed 4 bases from V and 5 bases from J, with 14 bases in between. This CDR3 reads CASSWRRGAETQYF. The DNA of the CDR3 is TGTGCCAGCAGTTGGCGTCGGGGTGCGGAGACCCAGTACTTC.

V and J are TRBV6-2 or TRBV6-3 and TRBJ2-2, with 9 bases matching TRBD1. After removal of 2 bases from V and 6 bases from J, the junction contained 7 bases not matched to a gene. Germline V gives CDR1 MNHEY, CDR2 SVGEGT. This CDR3 is 16 amino acids long. The CDR3 nucleotides are TGTGCCAGCAGTTACGCCGTCACAGGGGGCCCCGGGGAGCTGTTTTTT. It translates to CASSYAVTGGPGELFF.

J is TRBJ2-5 and V is TRBV28; TRBD2 aligns across 8 bases. Per germline, CDR1 MDHEN and CDR2 SYDVKM. J gave up 11 bases and V 4 bases, and 9 bases lay outside the gene matches. CDR3 size: 13 residues. The CDR3 spells CASSSRGVEEQYF. Here the CDR3 DNA reads TGTGCCAGCAGTTCGCGGGGGGTGGAGGAGCAGTACTTC. Full variable domain (remainder filled in from reference TRBV28 and TRBJ2-5): DVKVTQSSRYLVKRTGEKVFLECVQDMDHENMFWYRQDPGLGLRLIYFSYDVKMKEKGDIPEGYSVSREKKERFSLILESASTNQTSMYLCASSSRGVEEQYFGPGTRLLVL.

The rearrangement joins TRBV20-1 to TRBJ2-3; the D is unclear. The ends were cut back, 2 bases at V and 5 bases at J, with 2 bases in the middle. The CDR3 contains 10 residues. Germline CDR1 and CDR2: DFQATT and SNEGSKA (reference sequence). The CDR3, as DNA: TGCAGTGCTAGATTAGATACGCAGTATTTT. Amino acid sequence: CSARLDTQYF.

The chain employs TRBV29-1 and TRBJ2-5; D call uncertain. CDR1 and CDR2 from the germline V gene are SQVTM and ANQGSEA. This CDR3 is built from 12 residues. V was pared by 0 bases and J by 5 bases, with 7 bases between. The CDR3 sequence is CSVEDGVETQYF. The CDR3 bases are TGCAGCGTTGAAGATGGGGTGGAGACCCAGTACTTC.

This clonotype turned up a few times. The chain links TRBV9 to TRBJ1-2; D not certain. Deletions cut 4 bases from V and 6 bases from J, with 16 bases between. The CDR3 loop spans 14 amino acids. Germline V gene data show CDR1 as SGDLS and CDR2 as YYNGEE. In DNA, the CDR3 is TGTGCCAGCAGCCCTGAAGGGAACGGGGATGGCTACACCTTC. Translation gives CASSPEGNGDGYTF.